The present TCR beta chain was sequenced within a study of blood T cell repertoires in COVID-19. Study-wide context: Donors in the United States, Italy and Spain gave samples during acute or convalescent COVID-19. From T cells, B-cell-depleted T cells, or PBMCs came the material, which was cDNA or gDNA.

Source study methods: Using reference gene primer amplification, nucleated cell counts were estimated. The data were produced by immunoSEQ multiplex PCR, yet TCRdb's version contains in-frame clones alone and is incomplete. D and trimming were read from the DNA, whereas the V and J calls and clone size are those reported in that table. The sample includes 150,000 to 200,000 clones, around 84% of them seen just once. V dropped 7 bases and J dropped 0 bases, with 9 bases sitting between them. Germline values: CDR1 MNHNS, CDR2 SASEGT. CDR3 length: 13 residues. This clone was counted a single time. The sequence came from a man aged 35-49 years with active or convalescent COVID-19. The V and J genes are TRBV6-1 and TRBJ1-2; no clear D. Sample: peripheral blood. The CDR3, as DNA: TGTGCCAGCACTGGGAGGACTAACTATGGCTACACCTTC. Amino acids: CASTGRTNYGYTF.